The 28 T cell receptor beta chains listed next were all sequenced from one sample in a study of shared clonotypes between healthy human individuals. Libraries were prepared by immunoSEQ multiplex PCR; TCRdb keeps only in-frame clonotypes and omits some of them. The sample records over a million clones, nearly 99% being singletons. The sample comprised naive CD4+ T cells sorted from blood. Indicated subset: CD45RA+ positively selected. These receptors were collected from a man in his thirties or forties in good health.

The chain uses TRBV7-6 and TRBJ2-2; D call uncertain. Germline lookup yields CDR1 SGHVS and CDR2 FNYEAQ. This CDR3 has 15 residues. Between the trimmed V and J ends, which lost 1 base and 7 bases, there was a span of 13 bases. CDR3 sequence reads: CASSLVPSFGGELFF. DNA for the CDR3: TGTGCCAGCAGCTTAGTCCCTAGTTTCGGCGGGGAGCTGTTTTTT.

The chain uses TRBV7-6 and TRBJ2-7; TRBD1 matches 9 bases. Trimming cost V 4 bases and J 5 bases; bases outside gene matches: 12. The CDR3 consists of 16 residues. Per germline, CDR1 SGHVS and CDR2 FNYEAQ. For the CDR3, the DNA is TGTGCCAGCAGCTCAGGGGCTGGGACAGGGTGGGACGAGCAGTACTTC. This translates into CASSSGAGTGWDEQYF.

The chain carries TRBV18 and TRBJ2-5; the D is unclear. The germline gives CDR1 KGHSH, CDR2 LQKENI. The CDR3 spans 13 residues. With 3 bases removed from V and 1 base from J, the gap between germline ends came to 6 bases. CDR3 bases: TGTGCCAGCTCACCCAACTTCCAAGAGACCCAGTACTTC. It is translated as CASSPNFQETQYF.

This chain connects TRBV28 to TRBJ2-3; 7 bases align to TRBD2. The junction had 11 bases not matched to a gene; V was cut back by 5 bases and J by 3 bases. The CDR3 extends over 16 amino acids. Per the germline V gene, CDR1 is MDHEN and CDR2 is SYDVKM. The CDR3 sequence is CASSTWGGGRTDTQYF. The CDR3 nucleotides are TGTGCCAGCAGTACGTGGGGTGGCGGGAGAACAGATACGCAGTATTTT.

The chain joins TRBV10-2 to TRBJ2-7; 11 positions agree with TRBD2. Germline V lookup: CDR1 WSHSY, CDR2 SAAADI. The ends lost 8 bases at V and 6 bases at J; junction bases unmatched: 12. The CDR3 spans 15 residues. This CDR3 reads CASGGLAGGLFEQYF. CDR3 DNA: TGCGCCAGCGGGGGGTTAGCGGGAGGGCTTTTCGAGCAGTACTTC.

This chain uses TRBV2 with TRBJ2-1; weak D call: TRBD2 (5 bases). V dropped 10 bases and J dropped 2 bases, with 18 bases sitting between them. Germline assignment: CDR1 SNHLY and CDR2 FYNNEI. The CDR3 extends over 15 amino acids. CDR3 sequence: CATKSVVAPYNEQFF. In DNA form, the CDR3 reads TGTGCCACCAAATCGGTAGTAGCGCCCTACAATGAGCAGTTCTTC.

The CDR3 spells CASSPRTEGETQYF. CDR3 nucleotides: TGCGCCAGCAGCCCACGGACAGAAGGAGAGACCCAGTACTTC. The chain uses TRBV4-1 and TRBJ2-5, with D possibly being TRBD1 (6 bases). Trimming removed 4 bases at V and 4 bases at J, with 13 bases between. The CDR3 runs to 14 residues. Per germline, CDR1 MGHRA and CDR2 YSYEKL.

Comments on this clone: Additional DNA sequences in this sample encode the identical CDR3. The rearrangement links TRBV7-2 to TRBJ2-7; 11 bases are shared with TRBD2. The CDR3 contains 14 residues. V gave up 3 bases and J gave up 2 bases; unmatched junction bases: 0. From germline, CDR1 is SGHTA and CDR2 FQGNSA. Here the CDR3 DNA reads TGTGCCAGCAGCTTGGGACTAGCGGCCTACGAGCAGTACTTC. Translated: CASSLGLAAYEQYF.

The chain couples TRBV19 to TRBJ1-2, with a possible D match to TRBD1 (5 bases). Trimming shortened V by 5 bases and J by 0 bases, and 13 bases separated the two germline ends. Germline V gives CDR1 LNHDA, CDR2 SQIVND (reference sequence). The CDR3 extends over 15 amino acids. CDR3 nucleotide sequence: TGTGCCAGTAGTTCCCCAGGGCGGGCTAACTATGGCTACACCTTC. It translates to CASSSPGRANYGYTF.

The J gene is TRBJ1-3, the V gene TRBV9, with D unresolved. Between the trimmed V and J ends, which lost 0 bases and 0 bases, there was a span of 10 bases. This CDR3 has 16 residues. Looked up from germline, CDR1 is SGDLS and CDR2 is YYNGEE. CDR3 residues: CASSVVPDYSGNTIYF. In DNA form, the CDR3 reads TGTGCCAGCAGCGTAGTGCCCGACTACTCTGGAAACACCATATATTTT.

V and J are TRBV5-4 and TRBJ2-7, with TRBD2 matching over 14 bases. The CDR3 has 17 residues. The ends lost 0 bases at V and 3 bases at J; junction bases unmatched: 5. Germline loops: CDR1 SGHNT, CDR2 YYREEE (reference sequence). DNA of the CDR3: TGTGCCAGCAGCTTGGGACTAGCGGGAGGGGTTTTCTACGAGCAGTACTTC. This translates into CASSLGLAGGVFYEQYF.

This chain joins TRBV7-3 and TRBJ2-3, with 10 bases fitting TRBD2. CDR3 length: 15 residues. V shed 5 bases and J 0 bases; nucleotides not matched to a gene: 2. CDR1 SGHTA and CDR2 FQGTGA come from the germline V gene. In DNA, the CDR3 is TGTGCCAGCAGCAGGACTAGCGGTAGCACAGATACGCAGTATTTT. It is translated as CASSRTSGSTDTQYF.

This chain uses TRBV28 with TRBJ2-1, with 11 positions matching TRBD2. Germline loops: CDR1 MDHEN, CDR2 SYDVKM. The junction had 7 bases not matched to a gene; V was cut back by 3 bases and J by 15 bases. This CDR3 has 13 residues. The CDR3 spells CASSLTSGVRVFF. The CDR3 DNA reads TGTGCCAGCAGTTTGACTAGCGGGGTCCGAGTGTTCTTC.

CDR3 in amino acids: CASSTLRTSGSGETQYF. Here the CDR3 DNA reads TGTGCCAGCAGCACATTACGGACTAGCGGGAGCGGGGAGACCCAGTACTTC. The chain is built from TRBV28 and TRBJ2-5; 13 bases match TRBD2. The CDR3 has 17 amino acids. Germline trimming cut 6 bases from V and 5 bases from J; bases unmatched to any gene: 12. The germline CDR1 and CDR2 sequences are MDHEN and SYDVKM.

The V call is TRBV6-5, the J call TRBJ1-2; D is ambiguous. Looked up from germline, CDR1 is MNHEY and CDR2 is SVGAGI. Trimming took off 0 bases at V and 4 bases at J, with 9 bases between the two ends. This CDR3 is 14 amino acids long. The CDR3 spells CASSYSAGPYGYTF. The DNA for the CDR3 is TGTGCCAGCAGTTACTCTGCAGGCCCCTATGGCTACACCTTC.

CDR3 residues: CASSFRDTGELFF. CDR3 in DNA: TGCGCCAGCAGCTTCCGGGACACCGGGGAGCTGTTTTTT. The chain combines TRBV10-2 with TRBJ2-2; D not certain. Germline V CDR1 and CDR2: WSHSY, SAAADI. This CDR3 region has 13 residues. V shed 6 bases and J shed 3 bases, with 8 bases lying between them.

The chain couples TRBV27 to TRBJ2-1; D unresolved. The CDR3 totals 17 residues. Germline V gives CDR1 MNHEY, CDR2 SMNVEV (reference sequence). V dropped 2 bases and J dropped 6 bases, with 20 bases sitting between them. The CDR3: CASSLPGPGVRLNEQFF. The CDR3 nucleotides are TGTGCCAGCAGTTTACCGGGTCCTGGGGTTAGGCTCAATGAGCAGTTCTTC.

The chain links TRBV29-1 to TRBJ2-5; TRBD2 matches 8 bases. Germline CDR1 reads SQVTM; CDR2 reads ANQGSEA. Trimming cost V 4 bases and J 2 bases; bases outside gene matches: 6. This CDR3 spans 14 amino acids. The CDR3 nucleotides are TGCAGCGTTGGGGGACTAGTGCGGCAAGAGACCCAGTACTTC. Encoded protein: CSVGGLVRQETQYF.

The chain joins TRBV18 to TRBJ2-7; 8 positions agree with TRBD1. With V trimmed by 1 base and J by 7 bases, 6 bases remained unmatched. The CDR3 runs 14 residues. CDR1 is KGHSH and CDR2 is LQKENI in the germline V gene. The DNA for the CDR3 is TGTGCCAGCTCACCACTTCCAGGGGGCCGGGAGCAGTACTTC. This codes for CASSPLPGGREQYF.

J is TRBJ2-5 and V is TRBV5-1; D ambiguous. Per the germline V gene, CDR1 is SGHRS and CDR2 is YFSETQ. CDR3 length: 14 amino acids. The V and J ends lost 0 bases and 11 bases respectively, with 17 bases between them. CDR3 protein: CASSLAGPNAEQYF. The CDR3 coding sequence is TGCGCCAGCAGCTTGGCCGGGCCCAACGCGGAGCAGTACTTC.

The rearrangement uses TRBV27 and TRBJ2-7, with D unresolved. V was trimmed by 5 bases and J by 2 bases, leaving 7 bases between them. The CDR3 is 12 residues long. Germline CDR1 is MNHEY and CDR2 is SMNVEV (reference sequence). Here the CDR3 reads CASSGSPYEQYF. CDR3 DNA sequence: TGTGCCAGCAGTGGAAGCCCCTACGAGCAGTACTTC.

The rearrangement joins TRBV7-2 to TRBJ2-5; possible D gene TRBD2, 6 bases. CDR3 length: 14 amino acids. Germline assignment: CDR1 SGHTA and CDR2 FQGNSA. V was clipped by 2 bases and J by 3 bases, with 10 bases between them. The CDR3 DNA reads TGTGCCAGCAGCTTATCGGTAGCGGAAGAGACCCAGTACTTC. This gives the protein CASSLSVAEETQYF.

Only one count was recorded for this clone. CDR3 sequence reads: CASSRQGLGEKLFF. The CDR3 bases are TGTGCCAGCAGTCGACAGGGGTTAGGAGAAAAACTGTTTTTT. J is TRBJ1-4 and V is TRBV6-5; 8 nucleotides line up with TRBD1. Germline trimming cut 5 bases from V and 8 bases from J; bases unmatched to any gene: 7. Germline loops: CDR1 MNHEY, CDR2 SVGAGI. This CDR3 contains 14 residues.

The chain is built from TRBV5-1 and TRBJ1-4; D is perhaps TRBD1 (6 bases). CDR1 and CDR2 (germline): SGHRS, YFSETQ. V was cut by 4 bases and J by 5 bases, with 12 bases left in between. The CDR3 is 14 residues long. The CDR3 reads CASSAGRGNEKLFF. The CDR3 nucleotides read TGCGCCAGCAGCGCGGGTAGGGGGAATGAAAAACTGTTTTTT.

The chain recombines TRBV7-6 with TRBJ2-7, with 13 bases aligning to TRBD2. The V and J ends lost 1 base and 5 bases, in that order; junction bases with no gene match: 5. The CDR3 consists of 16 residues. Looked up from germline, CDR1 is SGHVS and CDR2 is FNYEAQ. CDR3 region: CASSLGTSGRRDEQYF. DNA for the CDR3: TGTGCCAGCAGCTTAGGGACTAGCGGGAGACGGGACGAGCAGTACTTC.

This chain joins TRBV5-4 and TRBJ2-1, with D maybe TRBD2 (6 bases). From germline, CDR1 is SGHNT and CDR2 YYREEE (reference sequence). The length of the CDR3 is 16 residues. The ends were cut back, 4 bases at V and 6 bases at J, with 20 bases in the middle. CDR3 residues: CASSPSWDWGTNEQFF. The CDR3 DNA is TGTGCCAGCAGCCCGTCTTGGGACTGGGGGACCAATGAGCAGTTCTTC. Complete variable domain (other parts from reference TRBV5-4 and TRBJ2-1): ETGVTQSPTHLIKTRGQQVTLRCSSQSGHNTVSWYQQALGQGPQFIFQYYREEENGRGNFPPRFSGLQFPNYSSELNVNALELDDSALYLCASSPSWDWGTNEQFFGPGTRLTVL.

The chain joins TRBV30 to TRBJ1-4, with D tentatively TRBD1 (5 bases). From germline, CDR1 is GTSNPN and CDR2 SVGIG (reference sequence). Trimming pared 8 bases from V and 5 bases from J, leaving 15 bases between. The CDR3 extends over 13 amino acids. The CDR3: CAALAGLNEKLFF. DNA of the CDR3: TGTGCCGCCCTGGCGGGGCTCAATGAAAAACTGTTTTTT.

Here the CDR3 reads CASSFGQATYNEQFF. In DNA form, the CDR3 reads TGTGCCAGCAGCTTCGGACAGGCTACCTACAATGAGCAGTTCTTC. This chain uses TRBV5-4 with TRBJ2-1; 7 bases are shared with TRBD1. Trimming cost V 2 bases and J 2 bases; bases outside gene matches: 4. The germline CDR1 and CDR2 sequences are SGHNT and YYREEE (reference sequence). The CDR3 has 15 amino acids.